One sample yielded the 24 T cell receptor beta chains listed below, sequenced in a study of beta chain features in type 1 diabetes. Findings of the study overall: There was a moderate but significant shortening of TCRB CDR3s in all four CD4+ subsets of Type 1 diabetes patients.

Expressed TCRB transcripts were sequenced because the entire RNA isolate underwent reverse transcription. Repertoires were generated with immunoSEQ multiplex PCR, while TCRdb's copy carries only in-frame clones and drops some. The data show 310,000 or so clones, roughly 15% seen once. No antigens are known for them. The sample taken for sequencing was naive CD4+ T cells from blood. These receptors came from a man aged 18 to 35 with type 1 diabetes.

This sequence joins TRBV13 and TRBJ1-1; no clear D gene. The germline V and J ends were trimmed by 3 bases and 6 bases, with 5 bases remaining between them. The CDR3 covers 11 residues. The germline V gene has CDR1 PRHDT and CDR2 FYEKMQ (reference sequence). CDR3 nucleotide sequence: TGTGCCAGCAGCTTCCTCGCTGAAGCTTTCTTT. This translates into CASSFLAEAFF.

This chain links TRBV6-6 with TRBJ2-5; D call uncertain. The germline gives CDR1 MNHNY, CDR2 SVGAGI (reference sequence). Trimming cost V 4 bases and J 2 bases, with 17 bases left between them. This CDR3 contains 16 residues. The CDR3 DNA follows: TGTGCCAGCAGTTCCGGGTCCCCTTCTCTACAAGAGACCCAGTACTTC. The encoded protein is CASSSGSPSLQETQYF.

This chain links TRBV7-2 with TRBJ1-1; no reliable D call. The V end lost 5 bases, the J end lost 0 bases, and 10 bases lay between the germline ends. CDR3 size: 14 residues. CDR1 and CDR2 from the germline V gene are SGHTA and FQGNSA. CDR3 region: CASSRSGVNTEAFF. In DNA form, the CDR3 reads TGTGCCAGCAGCCGGAGCGGTGTGAACACTGAAGCTTTCTTT.

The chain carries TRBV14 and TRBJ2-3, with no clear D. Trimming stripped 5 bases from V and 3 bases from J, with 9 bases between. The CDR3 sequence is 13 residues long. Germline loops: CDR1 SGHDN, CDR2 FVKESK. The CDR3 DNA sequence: TGTGCCAGCAGCTCCGTATTTACAGATACGCAGTATTTT. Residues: CASSSVFTDTQYF.

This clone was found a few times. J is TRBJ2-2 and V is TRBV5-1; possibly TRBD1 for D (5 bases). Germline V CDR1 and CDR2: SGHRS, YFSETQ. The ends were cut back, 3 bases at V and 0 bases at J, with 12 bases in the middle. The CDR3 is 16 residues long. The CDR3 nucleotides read TGCGCCAGCAGCTGGTCCGCGACAGCGAACACCGGGGAGCTGTTTTTT. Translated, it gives CASSWSATANTGELFF.

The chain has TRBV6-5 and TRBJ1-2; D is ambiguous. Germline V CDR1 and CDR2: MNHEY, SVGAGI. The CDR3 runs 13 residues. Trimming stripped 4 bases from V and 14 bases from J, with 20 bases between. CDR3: CASSLSRRSLKTF. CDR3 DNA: TGTGCCAGCAGTTTAAGTCGCCGGAGCCTCAAAACCTTC.

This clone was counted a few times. The CDR3: CASSLWGLAGGGRFF. CDR3 bases: TGTGCCAGCAGTTTATGGGGACTAGCGGGAGGAGGACGGTTCTTC. The genes are TRBV28 and TRBJ2-1, with 15 nucleotides matching TRBD2. V trimming: 0 bases; J trimming: 15 bases; junction bases outside the gene matches: 6. The germline CDR1 and CDR2 sequences are MDHEN and SYDVKM. This CDR3 is built from 15 residues.

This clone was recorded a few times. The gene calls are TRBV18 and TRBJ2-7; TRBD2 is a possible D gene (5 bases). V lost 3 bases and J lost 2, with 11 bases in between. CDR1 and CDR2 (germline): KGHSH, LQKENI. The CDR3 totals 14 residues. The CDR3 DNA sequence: TGTGCCAGCTCACCCGGACGGAGGACCTACGAGCAGTACTTC. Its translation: CASSPGRRTYEQYF.

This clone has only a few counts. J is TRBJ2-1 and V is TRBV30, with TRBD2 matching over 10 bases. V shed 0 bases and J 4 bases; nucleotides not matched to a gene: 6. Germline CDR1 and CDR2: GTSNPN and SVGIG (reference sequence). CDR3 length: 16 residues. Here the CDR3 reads CAWSVPGSGGYNEQFF. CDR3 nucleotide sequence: TGTGCCTGGAGTGTACCTGGTAGCGGGGGGTACAATGAGCAGTTCTTC.

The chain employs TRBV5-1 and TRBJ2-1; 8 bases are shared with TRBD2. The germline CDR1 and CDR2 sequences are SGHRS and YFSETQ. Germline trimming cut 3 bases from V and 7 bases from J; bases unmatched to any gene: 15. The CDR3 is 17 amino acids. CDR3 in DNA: TGCGCCAGCAGCTCCGGACTAGCCCTCCTAGCTACTAATGAGCAGTTCTTC. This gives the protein CASSSGLALLATNEQFF.

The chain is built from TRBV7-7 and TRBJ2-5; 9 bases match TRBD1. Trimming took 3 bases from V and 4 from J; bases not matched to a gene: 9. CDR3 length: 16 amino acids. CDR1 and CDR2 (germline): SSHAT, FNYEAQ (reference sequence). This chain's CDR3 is CASSLNRGRSPETQYF. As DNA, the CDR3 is TGTGCCAGCAGCTTGAACAGGGGGCGCTCACCAGAGACCCAGTACTTC.

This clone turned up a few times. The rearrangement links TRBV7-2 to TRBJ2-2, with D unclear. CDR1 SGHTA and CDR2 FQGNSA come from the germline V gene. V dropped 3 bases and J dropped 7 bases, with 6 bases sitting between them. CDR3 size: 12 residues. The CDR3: CASSFQNGELFF. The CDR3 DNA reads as TGTGCCAGCAGCTTCCAAAACGGGGAGCTGTTTTTT.

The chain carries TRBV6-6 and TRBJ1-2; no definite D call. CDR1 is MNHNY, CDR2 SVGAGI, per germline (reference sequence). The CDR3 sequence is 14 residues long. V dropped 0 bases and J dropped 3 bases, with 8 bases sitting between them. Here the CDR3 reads CASSYSIGDYGYTF. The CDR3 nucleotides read TGTGCCAGCAGTTACTCGATAGGAGACTATGGCTACACCTTC.

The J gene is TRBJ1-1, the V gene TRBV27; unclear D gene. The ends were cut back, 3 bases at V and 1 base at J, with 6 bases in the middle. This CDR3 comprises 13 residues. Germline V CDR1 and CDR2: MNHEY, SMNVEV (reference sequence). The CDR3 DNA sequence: TGTGCCAGCAGTTTGGCTAGGAACACTGAAGCTTTCTTT. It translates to CASSLARNTEAFF.

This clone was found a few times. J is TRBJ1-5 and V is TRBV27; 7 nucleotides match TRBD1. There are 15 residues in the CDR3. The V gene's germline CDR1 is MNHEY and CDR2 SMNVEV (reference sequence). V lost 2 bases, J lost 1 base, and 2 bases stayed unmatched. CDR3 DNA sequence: TGTGCCAGCAGTTTAAGGGGGCCAAGCAATCAGCCCCAGCATTTT. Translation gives CASSLRGPSNQPQHF.

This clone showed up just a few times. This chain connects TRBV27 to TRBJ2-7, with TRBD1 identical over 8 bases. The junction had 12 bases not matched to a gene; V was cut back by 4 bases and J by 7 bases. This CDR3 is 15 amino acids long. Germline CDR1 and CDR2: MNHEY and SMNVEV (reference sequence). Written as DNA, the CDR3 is TGTGCCAGCAGTTCATGGTCAAGGACAGGGTGGGAGCAGTACTTC. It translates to CASSSWSRTGWEQYF.

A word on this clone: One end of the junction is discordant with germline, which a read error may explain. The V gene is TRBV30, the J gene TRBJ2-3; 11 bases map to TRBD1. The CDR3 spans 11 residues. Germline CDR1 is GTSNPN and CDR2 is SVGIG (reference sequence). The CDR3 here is CACTGTGGFGF. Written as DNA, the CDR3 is TGTGCCTGCACCGGGACAGGGGGGTTCGGGTTC.

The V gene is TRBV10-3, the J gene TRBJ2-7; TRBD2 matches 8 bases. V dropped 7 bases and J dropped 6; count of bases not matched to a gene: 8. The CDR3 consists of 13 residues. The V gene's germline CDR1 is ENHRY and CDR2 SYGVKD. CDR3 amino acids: CAITSRLATEQYF. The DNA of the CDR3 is TGTGCCATCACTAGTAGACTAGCGACCGAGCAGTACTTC.

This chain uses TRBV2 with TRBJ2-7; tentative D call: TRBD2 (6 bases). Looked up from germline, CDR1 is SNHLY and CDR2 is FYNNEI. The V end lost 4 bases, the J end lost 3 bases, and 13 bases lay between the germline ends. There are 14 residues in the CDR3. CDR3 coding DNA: TGTGCCAGCAGTGGGGACGGCGGGAACTACGAGCAGTACTTC. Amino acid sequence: CASSGDGGNYEQYF.

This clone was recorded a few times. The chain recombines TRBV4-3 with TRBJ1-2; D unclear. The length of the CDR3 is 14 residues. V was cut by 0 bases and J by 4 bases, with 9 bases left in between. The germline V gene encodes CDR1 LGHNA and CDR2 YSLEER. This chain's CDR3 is CASSQDAAAYGYTF. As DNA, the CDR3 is TGCGCCAGCAGCCAAGATGCGGCGGCCTATGGCTACACCTTC.

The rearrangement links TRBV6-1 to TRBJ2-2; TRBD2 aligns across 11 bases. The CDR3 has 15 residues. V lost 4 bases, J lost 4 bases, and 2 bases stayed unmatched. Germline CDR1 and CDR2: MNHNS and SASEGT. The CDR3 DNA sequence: TGTGCCAGCAGTGCTACTAGCGGGAGCACCGGGGAGCTGTTTTTT. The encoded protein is CASSATSGSTGELFF.

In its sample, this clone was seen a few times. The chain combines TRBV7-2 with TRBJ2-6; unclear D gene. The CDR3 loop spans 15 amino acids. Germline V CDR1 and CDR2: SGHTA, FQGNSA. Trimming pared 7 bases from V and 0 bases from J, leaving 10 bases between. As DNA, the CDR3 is TGTGCCAGCACCACCTTCGGCTCTGGGGCCAACGTCCTGACTTTC. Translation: CASTTFGSGANVLTF.

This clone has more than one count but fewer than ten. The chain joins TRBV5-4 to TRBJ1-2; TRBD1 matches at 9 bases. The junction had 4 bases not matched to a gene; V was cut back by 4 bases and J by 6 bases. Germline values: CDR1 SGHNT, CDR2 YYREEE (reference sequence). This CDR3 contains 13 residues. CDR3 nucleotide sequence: TGTGCCAGCAGCGAGGGACAGGGAGATGGCTACACCTTC. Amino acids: CASSEGQGDGYTF.

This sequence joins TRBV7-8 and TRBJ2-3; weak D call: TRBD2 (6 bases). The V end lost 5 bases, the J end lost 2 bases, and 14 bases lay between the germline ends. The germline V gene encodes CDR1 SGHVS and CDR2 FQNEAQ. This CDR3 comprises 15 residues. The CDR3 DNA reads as TGTGCCAGCAGCCGGCCGGGACTGAACACAGATACGCAGTATTTT. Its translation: CASSRPGLNTDTQYF.